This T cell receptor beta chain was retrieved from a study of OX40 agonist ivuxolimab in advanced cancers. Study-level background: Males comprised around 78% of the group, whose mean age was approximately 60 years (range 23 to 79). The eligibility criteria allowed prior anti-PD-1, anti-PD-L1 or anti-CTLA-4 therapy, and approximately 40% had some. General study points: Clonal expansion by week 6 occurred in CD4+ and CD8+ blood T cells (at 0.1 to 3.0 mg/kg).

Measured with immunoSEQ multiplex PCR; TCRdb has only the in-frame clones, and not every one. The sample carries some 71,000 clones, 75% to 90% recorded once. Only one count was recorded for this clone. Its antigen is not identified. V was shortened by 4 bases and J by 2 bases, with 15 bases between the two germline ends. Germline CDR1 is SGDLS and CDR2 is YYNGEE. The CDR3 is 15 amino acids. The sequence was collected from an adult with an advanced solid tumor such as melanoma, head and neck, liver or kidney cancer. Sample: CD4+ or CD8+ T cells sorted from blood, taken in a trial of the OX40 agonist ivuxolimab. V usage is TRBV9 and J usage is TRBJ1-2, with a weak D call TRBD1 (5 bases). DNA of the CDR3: TGTGCCAGCAGCTCCCGGGGCCGTGGGAACTATGGCTACACCTTC. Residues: CASSSRGRGNYGYTF. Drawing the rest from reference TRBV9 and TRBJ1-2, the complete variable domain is DSGVTQTPKHLITATGQRVTLRCSPRSGDLSVYWYQQSLDQGLQFLIQYYNGEERAKGNILERFSAQQFPDLHSELNLSSLELGDSALYFCASSSRGRGNYGYTFGSGTRLTVV.